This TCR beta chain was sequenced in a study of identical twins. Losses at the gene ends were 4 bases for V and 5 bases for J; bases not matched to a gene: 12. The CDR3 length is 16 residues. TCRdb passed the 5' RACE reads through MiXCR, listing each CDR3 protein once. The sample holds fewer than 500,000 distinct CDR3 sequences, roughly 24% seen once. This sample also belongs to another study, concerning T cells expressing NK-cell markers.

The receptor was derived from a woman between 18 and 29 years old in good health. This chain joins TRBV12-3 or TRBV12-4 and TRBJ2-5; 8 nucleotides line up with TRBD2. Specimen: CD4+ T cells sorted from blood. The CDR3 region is CASSSYEIAGWETQYF. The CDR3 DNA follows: TGTGCCAGCAGTTCCTACGAAATAGCGGGGTGGGAGACCCAGTACTTC.